The TCR beta chain described here comes from a study of metastatic and nonmetastatic thyroid tumors. Study-level background: Repertoires of blood and of tissue (tumor or nodule) from malignant and benign thyroid patients were compared. Findings and caveats of the study: Reports indicated that malignant thyroid tumors showed significantly higher TCR beta diversity than benign nodules did, in blood and tumor.

No patient had received any treatment before thyroid surgery. Germline V gene lookup returns CDR1 SNHLY and CDR2 FYNNEI. With 1 base removed from V and 5 bases from J, the gap between germline ends came to 8 bases. The CDR3 runs 13 residues. In the authors' workflow: CDR3 was compared across clinicopathological groups, and the resulting differences were used to build a distant-metastasis classifier for papillary thyroid cancer. MiXCR reprocessed the PCR reads for TCRdb. The V and J calls shown here were made by TCRdb, not taken from the authors' results. The sample carries roughly 30,000 clones, 25% to 30% recorded once. This clone was counted only a few times. Its antigen is not known.

V usage is TRBV2 and J usage is TRBJ1-1; no clear D. Sample: blood. The sequence was collected from a female donor with papillary thyroid cancer or a benign thyroid nodule (not recorded which). Some clones in this sample may be carry-over from other donors' samples. CDR3 sequence (DNA): TGTGCCAGCAGTGAAGTGGGGTGGACTGAAGCTTTCTTT. This translates into CASSEVGWTEAFF.